Listed here is a single TCR beta chain. The CDR3 totals 14 residues. V lost 6 bases, J lost 7 bases, and 15 bases lay in between. The data belong to a study of blood T cells in healthy people across ages. For the second PCR, which ran for about 7 to 11 cycles, a sample-barcoded 5' primer and a J-beta primer mix were used. Each CDR3 protein gets one entry after TCRdb re-called the 5' RACE reads with MiXCR. This sample carries 1.2 million to 1.5 million distinct CDR3 sequences, 42% of them seen once, and the ten largest clones take roughly 7.7%. What was sequenced was blood. The TCR was taken from a woman aged 18 to 35 in good health. The rearrangement joins TRBV12-3 or TRBV12-4 to TRBJ1-4; D gene uncertain. This chain's CDR3 is CASSVNEKREKLFF. For the CDR3, the DNA is TGTGCCAGCAGCGTCAATGAGAAGCGTGAAAAACTGTTTTTT.